This TCR beta chain was documented in a study of CD8+ T cells in alopecia areata. With respect to this clone: Its antigen is not known.

Following RNA extraction, reverse transcription yielded cDNA that acted as the sequencing template. The table came from immunoSEQ multiplex PCR; TCRdb's copy has only in-frame clones and leaves some out. This table has about 91,000 clones, around 44% appearing once. Study findings and constraints: Sequencing of scalp tissue also captures the resident alphabeta T cells of normal skin.

Starting from PBMCs, sorting isolated CD4+ and CD8+ T cells. What was sequenced was CD4+ T cells sorted from blood. The sequence derives from a human donor with alopecia areata.

CDR3 region: CAWSIRADGYTF. In DNA, the CDR3 is TGTGCCTGGAGTATTCGTGCCGATGGCTACACCTTC. The rearrangement links TRBV30 to TRBJ1-2; D call uncertain. This CDR3 region has 12 residues. The V end lost 2 bases, the J end lost 6 bases, and 10 bases lay between the germline ends. Per germline, CDR1 GTSNPN and CDR2 SVGIG (reference sequence).